Listed below are T cell receptor beta chains from one sample, sequenced in a study of a mutant IDH1 vaccine in newly diagnosed glioma. For these TCRs, the target antigens are not known. The assay was immunoSEQ multiplex PCR, and TCRdb's table has in-frame clones only and misses some. The sample lists about 56,000 clones; roughly 75% were seen once. Sequenced material: PBMCs, taken from a glioma patient whose treatment included an IDH1 peptide vaccine. These receptors all stem from a man aged 50 to 60 with glioma. Each CDR3 is given with its conserved first and last residue. A D gene is named only where the DNA matches it firmly. The listing skips clone size in some rows; elsewhere it reads once, few, many or a size class.

v_gene,abundance,d_gene,j_gene,CDR3aa,CDR3nt
TRBV5-4,NA,TRBD2,TRBJ2-2,CASSPGGSGGPGELFF,TGTGCCAGCAGCCCGGGGGGTAGCGGGGGGCCCGGGGAGCTGTTTTTT
TRBV7-9,large,TRBD1,TRBJ1-1,CASSLETGGVVSRTEAFF,TGTGCCAGCAGCTTAGAAACAGGGGGCGTCGTCTCTCGGACTGAAGCTTTCTTT
TRBV11-2,NA,NA,TRBJ2-7,CASSLPFRRADEQYF,TGTGCCAGCAGCTTACCCTTCCGACGGGCCGACGAGCAGTACTTC
TRBV6-1,NA,TRBD1,TRBJ1-5,CASMLSTGVQPQHF,TGTGCCAGCATGTTATCGACAGGGGTTCAGCCCCAGCATTTT
TRBV6-1,few,NA,TRBJ1-4,CASSQIAGEKLFF,TGTGCCAGCAGTCAGATTGCGGGTGAAAAACTGTTTTTT
TRBV6-1,NA,NA,TRBJ1-4,CASCSGGGDEKLFF,TGTGCCAGCTGTTCGGGAGGGGGAGATGAAAAACTGTTTTTT
TRBV2,NA,NA,TRBJ1-1,CASRYGANTEAFF,TGTGCCAGCAGGTACGGCGCGAACACTGAAGCTTTCTTT
TRBV7-8,NA,TRBD1,TRBJ1-1,CASRRDRENTEAFF,TGTGCCAGCAGGAGGGACAGGGAGAACACTGAAGCTTTCTTT
TRBV7-2,NA,TRBD1,TRBJ2-3,CASSRSRGRDTQYF,TGTGCCAGCAGCCGAAGCAGGGGGCGAGATACGCAGTATTTT
TRBV7-8,NA,NA,TRBJ1-1,CASSLGGMNTEAFF,TGTGCCAGCAGCTTAGGGGGTATGAACACTGAAGCTTTCTTT
TRBV6-6,NA,NA,TRBJ1-1,CASSYFTGREAFF,TGTGCCAGCAGTTACTTCACAGGGCGCGAAGCTTTCTTT
TRBV11-2,NA,NA,TRBJ1-2,CASSLEPAGGYTF,TGTGCCAGCAGCTTAGAACCGGCTGGGGGCTACACCTTC
TRBV28,once,NA,TRBJ2-1,CASSLGQGLNNEQFF,TGTGCCAGCAGTTTGGGGCAGGGGTTAAACAATGAGCAGTTCTTC
TRBV5-4,once,TRBD1,TRBJ2-5,CASSFAGGQGQETQYF,TGTGCCAGCAGCTTTGCAGGGGGCCAGGGGCAAGAGACCCAGTACTTC
TRBV5-6,NA,NA,TRBJ1-3,CASSLWSGNTIYF,TGTGCCAGCAGCTTGTGGTCTGGAAACACCATATATTTT
TRBV9,NA,TRBD2,TRBJ2-3,CASSVGWRGTDTQYF,TGTGCCAGCAGCGTAGGATGGCGGGGGACAGATACGCAGTATTTT
TRBV7-2,NA,NA,TRBJ2-2,CASSPGGRDTGELFF,TGTGCCAGCAGCCCGGGGGGCCGGGACACCGGGGAGCTGTTTTTT
TRBV4-1,NA,NA,TRBJ1-2,CASSLDTDYGYTF,TGCGCCAGCAGCCTCGATACCGACTATGGCTACACCTTC
TRBV19,few,NA,TRBJ1-5,CASTPDSGRGPQHF,TGTGCCAGTACCCCGGACAGTGGAAGAGGGCCCCAGCATTTT
TRBV5-1,NA,NA,TRBJ2-7,CASSLGGEPYEQYF,TGCGCCAGCAGCTTGGGGGGGGAACCCTACGAGCAGTACTTC
TRBV14,once,TRBD1,TRBJ2-5,CASSLRTGSQETQYF,TGTGCCAGCAGCCTGAGGACAGGATCTCAAGAGACCCAGTACTTC
TRBV4-1,NA,NA,TRBJ2-7,CASSQAGFEQYF,TGCGCCAGCAGCCAAGCAGGGTTCGAGCAGTACTTC
TRBV29-1,NA,NA,TRBJ2-7,CSVEDSGYEQYF,TGCAGCGTTGAAGATTCAGGATACGAGCAGTACTTC
TRBV5-4,NA,NA,TRBJ2-2,CASSLDRVTGELFF,TGTGCCAGCAGCTTGGACAGGGTCACCGGGGAGCTGTTTTTT
TRBV7-2,NA,TRBD1,TRBJ1-5,CASSSQGGWNQPQHF,TGTGCCAGCAGCTCTCAGGGGGGCTGGAATCAGCCCCAGCATTTT
TRBV27,few,TRBD1,TRBJ1-5,CASSFEGARGQPQHF,TGTGCCAGCAGTTTTGAGGGGGCGCGCGGTCAGCCCCAGCATTTT
TRBV5-1,NA,TRBD1,TRBJ1-4,CASSPGTDINEKLFF,TGCGCCAGCAGCCCGGGGACAGATATTAATGAAAAACTGTTTTTT
TRBV30,NA,TRBD1,TRBJ1-1,CAWTYRGMNTEAFF,TGTGCCTGGACCTACAGGGGGATGAACACTGAAGCTTTCTTT
TRBV19,NA,NA,TRBJ1-5,CASSTRGASNQPQHF,TGTGCCAGTAGTACCAGGGGTGCTAGCAATCAGCCCCAGCATTTT
TRBV27,NA,NA,TRBJ1-1,CASSFRALTEAFF,TGTGCCAGCAGTTTCCGGGCCCTGACTGAAGCTTTCTTT
TRBV10-2,NA,NA,TRBJ1-1,CASSEEFTEAFF,TGCGCCAGCAGTGAGGAGTTTACTGAAGCTTTCTTT
TRBV10-1,NA,NA,TRBJ1-2,CASSAYYGYTF,TGCGCCAGCAGTGCTTACTATGGCTACACCTTC
TRBV7-8,NA,TRBD1,TRBJ1-2,CASSSYRGEDYGYTF,TGTGCCAGCAGCTCCTACAGGGGAGAGGACTATGGCTACACCTTC
TRBV7-9,NA,NA,TRBJ1-3,CASSLGLSVAGNTIYF,TGTGCCAGCAGCTTAGGACTGTCCGTCGCTGGAAACACCATATATTTT
TRBV6-1,few,NA,TRBJ2-7,CASARTVEQYF,TGTGCCAGCGCCCGGACGGTCGAGCAGTACTTC
TRBV5-1,few,NA,TRBJ2-7,CASSSGQAAYEQYF,TGCGCCAGCAGCTCGGGGCAGGCCGCCTACGAGCAGTACTTC
TRBV19,NA,TRBD1,TRBJ2-3,CASIPTGWATDTQYF,TGTGCCAGTATTCCGACAGGGTGGGCCACAGATACGCAGTATTTT
TRBV19,NA,TRBD1,TRBJ1-2,CASWDRERGYTF,TGTGCCAGTTGGGACAGGGAGAGGGGCTACACCTTC
TRBV29-1,few,NA,TRBJ1-1,CSARAGEIEAFF,TGCAGTGCTAGGGCCGGAGAGATTGAAGCTTTCTTT
TRBV7-2,NA,TRBD2,TRBJ2-1,CASSLAAGVLNEQFF,TGTGCCAGCAGCTTAGCAGCGGGGGTACTCAATGAGCAGTTCTTC
TRBV9,NA,TRBD2,TRBJ2-1,CASSPGGGHYNEQFF,TGTGCCAGCAGCCCCGGGGGGGGGCACTACAATGAGCAGTTCTTC
TRBV5-6,NA,TRBD1,TRBJ2-7,CASSQPGTGLSYEQYF,TGTGCCAGCAGCCAACCCGGGACAGGGCTTTCCTACGAGCAGTACTTC
TRBV5-6,NA,NA,TRBJ2-3,CASSGEAADTQYF,TGTGCCAGCAGCGGGGAGGCGGCAGATACGCAGTATTTT
TRBV4-3,NA,TRBD1,TRBJ1-5,CASSLGQGNQPQHF,TGCGCCAGCAGCCTGGGACAGGGGAATCAGCCCCAGCATTTT
TRBV19,NA,NA,TRBJ1-5,CASSIFGFTAQHF,TGTGCCAGTAGTATTTTCGGATTTACTGCCCAGCATTTT
TRBV5-1,NA,TRBD1,TRBJ2-7,CASSRDSPYEQYF,TGCGCCAGCAGCCGGGACAGCCCCTACGAGCAGTACTTC
TRBV7-2,NA,NA,TRBJ2-7,CASSGGISSYEQYF,TGTGCCAGTTCGGGCGGGATTAGCTCCTACGAGCAGTACTTC
TRBV7-9,NA,TRBD1,TRBJ1-1,CASSAETGGTEAFF,TGTGCCAGCAGCGCTGAGACAGGGGGCACTGAAGCTTTCTTT
TRBV13,once,NA,TRBJ1-2,CASSLGRSGYTF,TGTGCCAGCAGCTTAGGGCGAAGTGGCTACACCTTC
TRBV6-5,NA,NA,TRBJ1-1,CASSSPSEVAFF,TGTGCCAGCAGTTCCCCCTCTGAGGTAGCTTTCTTT
TRBV28,NA,TRBD1,TRBJ1-3,CASSLWGDRGGNTIYF,TGTGCCAGCAGTTTATGGGGGGACAGGGGTGGAAACACCATATATTTT
TRBV10-3,NA,TRBD1,TRBJ2-6,CAITSVQGQSSGANVLTF,TGTGCCATCACCTCCGTACAGGGACAGAGCTCTGGGGCCAACGTCCTGACTTTC
TRBV5-4,NA,TRBD2,TRBJ2-7,CASSLASGGTYEQYF,TGTGCCAGCAGCTTGGCCAGCGGGGGCACCTACGAGCAGTACTTC
TRBV5-4,NA,NA,TRBJ1-2,CASSLPPYTTYGYTF,TGTGCCAGCAGCTTGCCCCCTTACACTACTTATGGCTACACCTTC
TRBV30,NA,NA,TRBJ1-1,CAWSPPGKAFF,TGTGCCTGGAGTCCCCCAGGGAAAGCTTTCTTT
TRBV25-1,NA,NA,TRBJ2-3,CASSTSTDTQYF,TGTGCCAGCAGTACTAGCACAGATACGCAGTATTTT
TRBV6-1,NA,NA,TRBJ1-5,CASSEAYRGAGNQPQHF,TGTGCCAGCAGTGAAGCGTATAGGGGAGCTGGCAATCAGCCCCAGCATTTT
TRBV27,NA,NA,TRBJ2-2,CASSLGAHTGELFF,TGTGCCAGCAGTTTAGGGGCCCACACCGGGGAGCTGTTTTTT
TRBV5-5,once,NA,TRBJ1-5,CASSRALSSQPQHF,TGTGCCAGCAGCCGTGCCCTGTCCAGCCAGCCCCAGCATTTT
TRBV4-3,NA,NA,TRBJ1-5,CASSQGVRGDQPQHF,TGCGCCAGCAGCCAAGGTGTGCGGGGAGATCAGCCCCAGCATTTT